The clone carrying this TCR beta chain was seen just once. The target antigen is unknown. This sample is part of a study of shared clonotypes between healthy human individuals. Findings of the study overall: Naive subsets, compared against memory subsets, generally had larger estimated richness values. Read depth was anticipated to influence clonotype sharing among donors.

CDR3 length: 14 residues. Germline values: CDR1 SGHTA, CDR2 FQGTGA. V lost 4 bases to trimming and J lost 5 bases; unmatched junction nucleotides: 7. Produced via immunoSEQ multiplex PCR; TCRdb's table is partial and in-frame only. This sample has millions of clones; 90% to 95% occur once, and the top ten carry 0.1% to 0.15%. The source is a young man in good health. V usage is TRBV7-3 and J usage is TRBJ1-1; 7 nucleotides match TRBD1. The sequencing sample was made of naive CD4+ T cells sorted from blood. The subset: CD45RA+ positively selected. In DNA, the CDR3 is TGTGCCAGCAGCTCGCAGACAGGGCGGACTGAAGCTTTCTTT. It yields the protein CASSSQTGRTEAFF.